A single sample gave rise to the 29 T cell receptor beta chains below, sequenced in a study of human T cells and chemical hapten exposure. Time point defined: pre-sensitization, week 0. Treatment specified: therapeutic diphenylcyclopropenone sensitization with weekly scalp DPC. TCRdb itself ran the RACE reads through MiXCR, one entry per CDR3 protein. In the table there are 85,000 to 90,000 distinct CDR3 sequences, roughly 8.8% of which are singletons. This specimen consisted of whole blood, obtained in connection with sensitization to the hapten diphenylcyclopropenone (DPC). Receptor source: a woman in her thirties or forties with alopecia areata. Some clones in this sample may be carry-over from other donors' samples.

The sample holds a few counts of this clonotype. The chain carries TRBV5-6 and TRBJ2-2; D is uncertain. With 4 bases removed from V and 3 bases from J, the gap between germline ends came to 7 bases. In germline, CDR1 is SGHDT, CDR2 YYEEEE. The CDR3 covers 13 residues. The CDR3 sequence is CASSVWDTGELFF. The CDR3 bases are TGTGCCAGCAGCGTTTGGGACACCGGGGAGCTGTTTTTT.

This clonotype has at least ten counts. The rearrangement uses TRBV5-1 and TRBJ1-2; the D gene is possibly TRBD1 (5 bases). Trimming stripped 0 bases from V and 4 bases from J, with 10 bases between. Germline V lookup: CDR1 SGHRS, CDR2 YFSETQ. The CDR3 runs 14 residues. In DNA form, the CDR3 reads TGCGCCAGCAGCTTGGGTCAGGGTATCTATGGCTACACCTTC. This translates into CASSLGQGIYGYTF.

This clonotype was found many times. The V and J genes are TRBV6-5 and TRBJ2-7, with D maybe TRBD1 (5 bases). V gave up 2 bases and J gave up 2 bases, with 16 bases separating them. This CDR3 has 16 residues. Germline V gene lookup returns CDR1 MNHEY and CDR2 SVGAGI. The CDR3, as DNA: TGTGCCAGCAGTTACCAAGGGGCAGGGCCCACCTACGAGCAGTACTTC. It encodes CASSYQGAGPTYEQYF.

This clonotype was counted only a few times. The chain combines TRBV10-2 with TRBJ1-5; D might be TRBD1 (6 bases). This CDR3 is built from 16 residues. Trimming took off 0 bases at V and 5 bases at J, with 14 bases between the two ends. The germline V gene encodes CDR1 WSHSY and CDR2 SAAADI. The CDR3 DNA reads TGCGCCAGCAGTGAGTCCTACAACAGGGCGCATCAGCCCCAGCATTTT. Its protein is CASSESYNRAHQPQHF.

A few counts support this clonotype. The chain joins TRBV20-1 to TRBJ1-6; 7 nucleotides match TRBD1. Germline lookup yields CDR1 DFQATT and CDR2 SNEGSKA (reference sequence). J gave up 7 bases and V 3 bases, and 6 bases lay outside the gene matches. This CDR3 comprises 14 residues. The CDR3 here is CSARDRPTNSPLHF. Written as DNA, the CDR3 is TGCAGTGCTAGGGACAGGCCTACGAATTCACCCCTCCACTTT.

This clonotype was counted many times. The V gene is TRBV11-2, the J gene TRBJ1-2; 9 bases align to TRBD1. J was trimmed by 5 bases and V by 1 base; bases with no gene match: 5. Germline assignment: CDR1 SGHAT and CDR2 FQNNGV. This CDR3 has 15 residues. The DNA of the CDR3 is TGTGCCAGCAGCTTAGTTGGAGGACAGGGGTATGGCTACACCTTC. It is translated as CASSLVGGQGYGYTF.

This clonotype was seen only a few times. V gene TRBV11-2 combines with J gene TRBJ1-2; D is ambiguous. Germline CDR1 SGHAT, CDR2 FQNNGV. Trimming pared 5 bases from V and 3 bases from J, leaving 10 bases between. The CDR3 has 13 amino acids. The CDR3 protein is CASSPGQDYGYTF. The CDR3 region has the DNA TGTGCCAGCAGCCCAGGCCAGGACTATGGCTACACCTTC.

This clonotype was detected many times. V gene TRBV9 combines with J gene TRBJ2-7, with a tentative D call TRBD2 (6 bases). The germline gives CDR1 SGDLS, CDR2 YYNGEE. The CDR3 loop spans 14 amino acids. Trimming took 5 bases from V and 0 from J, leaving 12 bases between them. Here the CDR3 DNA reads TGTGCCAGCAGTCGGGGACTCGACTCCTACGAGCAGTACTTC. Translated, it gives CASSRGLDSYEQYF.

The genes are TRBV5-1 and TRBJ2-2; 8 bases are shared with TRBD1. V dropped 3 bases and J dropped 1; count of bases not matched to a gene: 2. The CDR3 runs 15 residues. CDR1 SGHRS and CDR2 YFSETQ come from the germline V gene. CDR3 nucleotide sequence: TGCGCCAGCAGCTCGACAGGGGAGAACACCGGGGAGCTGTTTTTT. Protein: CASSSTGENTGELFF.

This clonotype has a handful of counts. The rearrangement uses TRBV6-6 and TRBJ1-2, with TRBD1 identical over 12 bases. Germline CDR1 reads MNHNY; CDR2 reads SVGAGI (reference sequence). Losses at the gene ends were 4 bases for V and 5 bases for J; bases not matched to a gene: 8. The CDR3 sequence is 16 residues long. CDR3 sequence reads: CASSLGQGARSYGYTF. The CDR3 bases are TGTGCCAGCAGTTTGGGACAGGGGGCGCGGTCGTATGGCTACACCTTC.

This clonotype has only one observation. The CDR3, as DNA: TGCGCCAGCAGCCAAGAGGAGGGTGGGGGCCCTGTTGGCTACACCTTC. Residues: CASSQEEGGGPVGYTF. The V gene is TRBV4-3, the J gene TRBJ1-2; the D gene is possibly TRBD1 (6 bases). The CDR3 spans 16 residues. The V and J ends lost 0 bases and 7 bases respectively, with 18 bases between them. From germline, CDR1 is LGHNA and CDR2 YSLEER.

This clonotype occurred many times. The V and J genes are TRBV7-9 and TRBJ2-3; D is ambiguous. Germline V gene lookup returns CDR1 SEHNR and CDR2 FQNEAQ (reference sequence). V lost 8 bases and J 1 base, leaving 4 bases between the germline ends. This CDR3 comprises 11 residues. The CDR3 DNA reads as TGTGCCAGCCAGGGCACAGATACGCAGTATTTT. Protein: CASQGTDTQYF.

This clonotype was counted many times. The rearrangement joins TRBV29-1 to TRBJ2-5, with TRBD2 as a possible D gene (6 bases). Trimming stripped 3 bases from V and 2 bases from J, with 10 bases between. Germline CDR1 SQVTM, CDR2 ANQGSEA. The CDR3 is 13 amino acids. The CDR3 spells CSVDGGAQETQYF. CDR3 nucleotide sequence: TGCAGCGTTGACGGAGGGGCTCAAGAGACCCAGTACTTC.

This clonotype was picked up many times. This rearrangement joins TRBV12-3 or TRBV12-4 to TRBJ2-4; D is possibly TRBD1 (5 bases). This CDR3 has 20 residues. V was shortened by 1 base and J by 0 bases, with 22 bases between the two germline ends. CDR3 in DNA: TGTGCCAGCAGTTTAGGTTCTTCGGTGGGCAGGGAACTAGCCAAAAACATTCAGTACTTC. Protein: CASSLGSSVGRELAKNIQYF.

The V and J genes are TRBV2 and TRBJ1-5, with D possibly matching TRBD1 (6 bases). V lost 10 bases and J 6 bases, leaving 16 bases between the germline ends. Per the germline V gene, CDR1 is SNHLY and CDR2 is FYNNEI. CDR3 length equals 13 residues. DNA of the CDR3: TGTGCCACCAAAGGGGGGGGTCGTCAGCCCCAGCATTTT. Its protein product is CATKGGGRQPQHF.

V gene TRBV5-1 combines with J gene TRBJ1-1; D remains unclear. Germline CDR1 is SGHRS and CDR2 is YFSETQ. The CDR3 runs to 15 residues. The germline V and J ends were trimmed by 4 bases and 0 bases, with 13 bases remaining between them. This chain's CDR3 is CASSEVKRMNTEAFF. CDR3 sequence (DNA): TGCGCCAGCAGCGAGGTGAAGAGGATGAACACTGAAGCTTTCTTT.

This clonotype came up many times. The CDR3 loop reads CASSERGAGELFF. The CDR3 DNA follows: TGTGCCAGCAGTGAACGGGGCGCCGGGGAGCTGTTTTTT. This chain joins TRBV2 and TRBJ2-2; D might be TRBD1 or TRBD2, each matching 5 bases. Per the germline V gene, CDR1 is SNHLY and CDR2 is FYNNEI. This CDR3 contains 13 residues. V was shortened by 2 bases and J by 6 bases, with 7 bases between the two germline ends.

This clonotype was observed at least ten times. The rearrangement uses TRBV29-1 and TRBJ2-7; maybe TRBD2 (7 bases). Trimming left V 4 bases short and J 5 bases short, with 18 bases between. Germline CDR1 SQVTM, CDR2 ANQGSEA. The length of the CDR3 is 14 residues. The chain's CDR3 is CSVVEGGPLDEQYF. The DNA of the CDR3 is TGCAGCGTTGTAGAGGGGGGGCCGCTCGACGAGCAGTACTTC.

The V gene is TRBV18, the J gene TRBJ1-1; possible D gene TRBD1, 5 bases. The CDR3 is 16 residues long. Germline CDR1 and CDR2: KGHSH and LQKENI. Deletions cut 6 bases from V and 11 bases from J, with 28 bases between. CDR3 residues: CASSQNRDQAELGAFF. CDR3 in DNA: TGTGCCAGCTCCCAGAACCGGGACCAGGCTGAATTGGGGGCTTTCTTT.

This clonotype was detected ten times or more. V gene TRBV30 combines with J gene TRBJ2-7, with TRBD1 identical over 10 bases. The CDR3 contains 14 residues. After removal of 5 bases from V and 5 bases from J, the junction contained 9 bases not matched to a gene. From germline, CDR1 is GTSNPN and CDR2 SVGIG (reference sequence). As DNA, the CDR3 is TGTGCCTGGGACGACAGGGGGCATTTTAACGAGCAGTACTTC. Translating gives CAWDDRGHFNEQYF.

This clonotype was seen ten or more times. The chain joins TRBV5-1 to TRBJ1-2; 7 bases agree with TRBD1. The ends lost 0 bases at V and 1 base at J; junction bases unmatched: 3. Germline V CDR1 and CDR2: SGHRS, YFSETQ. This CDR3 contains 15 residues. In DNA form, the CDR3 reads TGCGCCAGCAGCTTGGAGGGACAGAGTAACTATGGCTACACCTTC. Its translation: CASSLEGQSNYGYTF.

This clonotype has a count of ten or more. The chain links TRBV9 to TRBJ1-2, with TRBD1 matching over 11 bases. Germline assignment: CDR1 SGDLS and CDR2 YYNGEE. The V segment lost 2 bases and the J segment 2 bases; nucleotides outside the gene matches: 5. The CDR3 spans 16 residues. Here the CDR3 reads CASSVGQGAFNYGYTF. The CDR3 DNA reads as TGTGCCAGCAGCGTCGGACAGGGGGCGTTCAACTATGGCTACACCTTC.

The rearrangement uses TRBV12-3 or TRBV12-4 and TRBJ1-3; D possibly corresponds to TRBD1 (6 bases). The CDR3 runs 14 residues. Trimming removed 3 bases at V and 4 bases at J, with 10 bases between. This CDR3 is CASSFGQIGNTIYF. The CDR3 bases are TGTGCCAGCAGTTTCGGACAGATCGGAAACACCATATATTTT.

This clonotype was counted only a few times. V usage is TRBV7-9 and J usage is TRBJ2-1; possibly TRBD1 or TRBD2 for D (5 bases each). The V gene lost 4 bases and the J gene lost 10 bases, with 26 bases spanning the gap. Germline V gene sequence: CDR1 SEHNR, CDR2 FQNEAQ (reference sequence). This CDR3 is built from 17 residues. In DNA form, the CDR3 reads TGTGCCAGCAGCTCTAGTGCAGAGGCCGCTGGGGGTCGGGAGCAGTTCTTC. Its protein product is CASSSSAEAAGGREQFF.

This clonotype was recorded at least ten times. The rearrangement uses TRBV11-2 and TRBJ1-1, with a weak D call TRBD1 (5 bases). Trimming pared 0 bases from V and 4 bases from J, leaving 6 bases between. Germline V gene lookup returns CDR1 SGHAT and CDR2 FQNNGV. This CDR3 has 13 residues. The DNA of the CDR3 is TGTGCCAGCAGCTTAGACAGGGCCACTGAAGCTTTCTTT. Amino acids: CASSLDRATEAFF.

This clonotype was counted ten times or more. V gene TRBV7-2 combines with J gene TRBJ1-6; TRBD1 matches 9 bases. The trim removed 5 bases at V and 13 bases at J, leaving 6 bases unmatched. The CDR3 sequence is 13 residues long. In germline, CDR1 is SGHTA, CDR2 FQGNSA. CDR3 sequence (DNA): TGTGCCAGCAGCACTCCCGGGACAGGGCCCCTCCACTTT. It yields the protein CASSTPGTGPLHF.

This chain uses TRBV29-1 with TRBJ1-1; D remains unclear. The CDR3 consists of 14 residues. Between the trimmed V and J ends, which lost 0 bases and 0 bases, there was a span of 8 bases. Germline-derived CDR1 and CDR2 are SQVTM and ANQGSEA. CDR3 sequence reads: CSVEDQNMNTEAFF. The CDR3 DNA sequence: TGCAGCGTTGAAGATCAGAATATGAACACTGAAGCTTTCTTT.

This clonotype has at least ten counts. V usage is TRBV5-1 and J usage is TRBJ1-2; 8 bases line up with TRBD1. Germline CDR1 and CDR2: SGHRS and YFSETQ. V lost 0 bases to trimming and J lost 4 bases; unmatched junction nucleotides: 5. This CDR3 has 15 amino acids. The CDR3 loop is CASSLDSGQVYGYTF. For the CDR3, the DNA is TGCGCCAGCAGCTTGGACTCGGGACAGGTCTATGGCTACACCTTC.

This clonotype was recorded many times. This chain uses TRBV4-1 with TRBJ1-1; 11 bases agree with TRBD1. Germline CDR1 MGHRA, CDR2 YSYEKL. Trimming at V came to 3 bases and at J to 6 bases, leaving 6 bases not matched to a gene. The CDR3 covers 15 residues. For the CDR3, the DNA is TGCGCCAGCAGCCAGGACGGGACAGGGGGTTCTGAAGCTTTCTTT. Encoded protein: CASSQDGTGGSEAFF.